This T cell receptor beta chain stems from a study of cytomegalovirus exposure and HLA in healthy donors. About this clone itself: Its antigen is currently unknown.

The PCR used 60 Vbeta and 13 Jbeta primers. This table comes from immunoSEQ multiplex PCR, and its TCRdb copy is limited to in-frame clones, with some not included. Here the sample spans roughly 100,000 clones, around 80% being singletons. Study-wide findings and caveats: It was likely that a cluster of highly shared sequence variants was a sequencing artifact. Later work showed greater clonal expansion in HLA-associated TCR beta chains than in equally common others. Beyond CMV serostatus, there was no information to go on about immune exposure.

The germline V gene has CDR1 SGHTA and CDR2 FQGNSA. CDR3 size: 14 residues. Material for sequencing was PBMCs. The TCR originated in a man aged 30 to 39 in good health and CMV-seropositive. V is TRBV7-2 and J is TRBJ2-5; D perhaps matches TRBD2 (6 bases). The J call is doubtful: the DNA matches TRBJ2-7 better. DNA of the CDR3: TGTGCCAGCAGCTTTATGGAGGGTGGCTACGAGCAGTACTTC. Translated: CASSFMEGGYEQYF.